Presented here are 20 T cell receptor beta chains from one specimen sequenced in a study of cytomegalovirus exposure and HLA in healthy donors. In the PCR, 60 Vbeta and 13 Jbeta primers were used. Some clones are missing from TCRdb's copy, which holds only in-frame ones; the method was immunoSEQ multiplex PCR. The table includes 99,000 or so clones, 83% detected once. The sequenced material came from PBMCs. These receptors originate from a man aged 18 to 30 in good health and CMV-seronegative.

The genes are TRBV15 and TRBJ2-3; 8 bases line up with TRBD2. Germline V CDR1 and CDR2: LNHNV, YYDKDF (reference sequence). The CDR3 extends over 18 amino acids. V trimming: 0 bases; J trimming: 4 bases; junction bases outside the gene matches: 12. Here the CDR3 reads CATSRDMTSALGPDTQYF. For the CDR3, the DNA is TGTGCCACCAGCAGAGATATGACTAGCGCCCTCGGCCCAGATACGCAGTATTTT.

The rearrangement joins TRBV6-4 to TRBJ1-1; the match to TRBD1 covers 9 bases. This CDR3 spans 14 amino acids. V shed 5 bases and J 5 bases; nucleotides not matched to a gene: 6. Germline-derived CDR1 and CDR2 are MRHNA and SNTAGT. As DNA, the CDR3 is TGTGCCAGCAGTCCACAGGGGGCGAGTACTGAAGCTTTCTTT. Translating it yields CASSPQGASTEAFF.

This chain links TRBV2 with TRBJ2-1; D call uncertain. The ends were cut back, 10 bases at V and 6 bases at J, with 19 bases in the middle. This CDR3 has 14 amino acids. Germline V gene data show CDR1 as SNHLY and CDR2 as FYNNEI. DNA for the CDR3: TGTGCCACCACCCAGAGAGACATAGGCAATGAGCAGTTCTTC. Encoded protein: CATTQRDIGNEQFF.

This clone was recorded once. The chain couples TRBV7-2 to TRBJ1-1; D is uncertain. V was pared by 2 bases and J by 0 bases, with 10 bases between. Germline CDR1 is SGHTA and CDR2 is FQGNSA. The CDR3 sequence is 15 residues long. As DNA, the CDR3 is TGTGCCAGCAGCTTAAGGCGGCAGATGAACACTGAAGCTTTCTTT. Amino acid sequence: CASSLRRQMNTEAFF.

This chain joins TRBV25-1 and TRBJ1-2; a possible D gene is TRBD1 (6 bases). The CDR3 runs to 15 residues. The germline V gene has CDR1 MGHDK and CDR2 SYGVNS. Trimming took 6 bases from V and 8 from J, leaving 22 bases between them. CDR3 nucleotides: TGTGCCAGCAGCTCCCTTGCGGGGGGGCAGGGAGGCTACACCTTC. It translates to CASSSLAGGQGGYTF.

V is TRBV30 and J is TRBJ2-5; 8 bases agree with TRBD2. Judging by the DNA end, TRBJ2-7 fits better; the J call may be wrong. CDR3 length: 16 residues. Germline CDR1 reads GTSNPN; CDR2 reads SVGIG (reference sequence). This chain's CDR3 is CAWSAQERGTLYEQYF. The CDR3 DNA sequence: TGTGCCTGGAGTGCTCAGGAGCGGGGGACTCTCTACGAGCAGTACTTC.

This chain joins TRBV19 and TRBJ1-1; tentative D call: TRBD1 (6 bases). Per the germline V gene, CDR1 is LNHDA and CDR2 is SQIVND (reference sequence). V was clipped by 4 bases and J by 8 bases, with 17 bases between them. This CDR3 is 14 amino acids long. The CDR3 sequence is CASSTYIPTGEAFF. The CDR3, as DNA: TGTGCCAGTAGTACCTATATCCCAACAGGGGAAGCTTTCTTT.

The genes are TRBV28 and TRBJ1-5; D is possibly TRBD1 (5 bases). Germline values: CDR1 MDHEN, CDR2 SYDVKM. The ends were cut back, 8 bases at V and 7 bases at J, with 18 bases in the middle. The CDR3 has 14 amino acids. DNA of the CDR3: TGTGCCAGCGAACCCGGACACCTTGGACAGCCCCAGCATTTT. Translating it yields CASEPGHLGQPQHF.

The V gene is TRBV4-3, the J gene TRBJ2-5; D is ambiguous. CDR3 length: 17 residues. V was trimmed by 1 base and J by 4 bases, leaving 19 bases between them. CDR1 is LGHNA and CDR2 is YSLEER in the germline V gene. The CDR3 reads CASSQADGSAPGETQYF. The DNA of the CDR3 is TGCGCCAGCAGCCAAGCAGACGGGTCTGCTCCGGGAGAGACCCAGTACTTC.

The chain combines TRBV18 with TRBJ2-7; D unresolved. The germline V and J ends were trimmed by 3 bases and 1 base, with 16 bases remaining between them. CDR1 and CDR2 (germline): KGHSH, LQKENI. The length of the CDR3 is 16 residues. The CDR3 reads CASSPGSGTPSYEQYF. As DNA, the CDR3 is TGTGCCAGCTCACCGGGTTCAGGCACCCCTTCCTACGAGCAGTACTTC.

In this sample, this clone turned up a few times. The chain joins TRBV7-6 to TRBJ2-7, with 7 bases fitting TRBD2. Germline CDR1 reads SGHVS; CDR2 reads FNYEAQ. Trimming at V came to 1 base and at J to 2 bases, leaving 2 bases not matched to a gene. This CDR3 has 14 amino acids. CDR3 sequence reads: CASSLGEGTYEQYF. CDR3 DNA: TGTGCCAGCAGCTTAGGGGAGGGAACCTACGAGCAGTACTTC.

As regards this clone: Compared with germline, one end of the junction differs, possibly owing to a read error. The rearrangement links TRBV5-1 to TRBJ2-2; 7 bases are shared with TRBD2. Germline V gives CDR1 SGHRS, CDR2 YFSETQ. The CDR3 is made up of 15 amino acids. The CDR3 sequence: CASRRAGTNTGELFF. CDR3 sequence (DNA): TGTGCCAGCAGACGAGCGGGAACGAACACCGGGGAGCTGTTTTTT.

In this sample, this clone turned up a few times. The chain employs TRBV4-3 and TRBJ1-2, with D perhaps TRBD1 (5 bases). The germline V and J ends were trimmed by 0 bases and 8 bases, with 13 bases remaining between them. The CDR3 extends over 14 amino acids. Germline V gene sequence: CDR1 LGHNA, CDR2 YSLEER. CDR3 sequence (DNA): TGCGCCAGCAGCCAAGATTCTCAAGGGGCCGGCTACACCTTC. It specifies CASSQDSQGAGYTF.

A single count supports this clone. This CDR3 is CANVGGTGGYNEQFF. The CDR3, as DNA: TGTGCCAATGTCGGGGGGACGGGTGGCTACAATGAGCAGTTCTTC. J is TRBJ2-1 and V is TRBV7-9, with 7 bases fitting TRBD2. From germline, CDR1 is SEHNR and CDR2 FQNEAQ (reference sequence). With V trimmed by 10 bases and J by 3 bases, 12 bases remained unmatched. The length of the CDR3 is 15 residues. Full variable domain (remainder filled in from reference TRBV7-9 and TRBJ2-1): DTGVSQNPRHKITKRGQNVTFRCDPISEHNRLYWYRQTLGQGPEFLTYFQNEAQLEKSRLLSDRFSAERPKGSFSTLEIQRTEQGDSAMYLCANVGGTGGYNEQFFGPGTRLTVL.

The CDR3 nucleotides read TGTGCCAGCAGACCTGACAGTGTGGGTAATTCACCCCTCCACTTT. Protein product: CASRPDSVGNSPLHF. The rearrangement joins TRBV28 to TRBJ1-6; TRBD1 might be the D (5 bases). Germline V lookup: CDR1 MDHEN, CDR2 SYDVKM. The CDR3 length is 15 residues. Trimming removed 6 bases from V and 6 bases from J, with 15 bases in between.

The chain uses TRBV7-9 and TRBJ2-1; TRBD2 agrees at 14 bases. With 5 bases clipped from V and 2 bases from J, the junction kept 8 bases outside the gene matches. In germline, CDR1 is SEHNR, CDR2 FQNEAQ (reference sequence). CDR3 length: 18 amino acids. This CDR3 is CASSPGTSGRRPYNEQFF. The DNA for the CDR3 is TGTGCCAGCAGCCCGGGGACTAGCGGGAGAAGGCCCTACAATGAGCAGTTCTTC.

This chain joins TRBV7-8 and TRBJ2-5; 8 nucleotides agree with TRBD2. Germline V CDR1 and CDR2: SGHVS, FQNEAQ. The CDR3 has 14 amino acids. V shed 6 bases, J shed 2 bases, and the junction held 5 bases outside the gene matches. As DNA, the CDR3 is TGTGCCAGCAGGCCTAGCGGGCCGCAAGAGACCCAGTACTTC. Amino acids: CASRPSGPQETQYF.

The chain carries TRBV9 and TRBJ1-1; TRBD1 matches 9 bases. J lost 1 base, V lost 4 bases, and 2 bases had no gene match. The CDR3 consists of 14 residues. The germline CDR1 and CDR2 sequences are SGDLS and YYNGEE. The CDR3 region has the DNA TGTGCCAGCAGCTTGACAGGGGGGAACACTGAAGCTTTCTTT. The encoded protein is CASSLTGGNTEAFF. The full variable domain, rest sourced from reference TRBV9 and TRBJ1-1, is DSGVTQTPKHLITATGQRVTLRCSPRSGDLSVYWYQQSLDQGLQFLIQYYNGEERAKGNILERFSAQQFPDLHSELNLSSLELGDSALYFCASSLTGGNTEAFFGQGTRLTVV.

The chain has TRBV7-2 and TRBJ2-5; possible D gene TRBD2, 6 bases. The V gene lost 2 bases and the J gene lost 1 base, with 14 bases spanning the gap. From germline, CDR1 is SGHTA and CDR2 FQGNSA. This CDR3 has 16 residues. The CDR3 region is CASSLRVSGSQETQYF. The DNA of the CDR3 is TGTGCCAGCAGCTTAAGAGTTAGCGGCTCCCAAGAGACCCAGTACTTC.

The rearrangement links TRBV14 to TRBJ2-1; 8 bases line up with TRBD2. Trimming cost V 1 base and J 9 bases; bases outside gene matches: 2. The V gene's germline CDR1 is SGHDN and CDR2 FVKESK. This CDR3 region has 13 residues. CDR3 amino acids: CASSQVRGGEQFF. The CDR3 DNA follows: TGTGCCAGCAGCCAAGTCCGGGGGGGTGAGCAGTTCTTC.